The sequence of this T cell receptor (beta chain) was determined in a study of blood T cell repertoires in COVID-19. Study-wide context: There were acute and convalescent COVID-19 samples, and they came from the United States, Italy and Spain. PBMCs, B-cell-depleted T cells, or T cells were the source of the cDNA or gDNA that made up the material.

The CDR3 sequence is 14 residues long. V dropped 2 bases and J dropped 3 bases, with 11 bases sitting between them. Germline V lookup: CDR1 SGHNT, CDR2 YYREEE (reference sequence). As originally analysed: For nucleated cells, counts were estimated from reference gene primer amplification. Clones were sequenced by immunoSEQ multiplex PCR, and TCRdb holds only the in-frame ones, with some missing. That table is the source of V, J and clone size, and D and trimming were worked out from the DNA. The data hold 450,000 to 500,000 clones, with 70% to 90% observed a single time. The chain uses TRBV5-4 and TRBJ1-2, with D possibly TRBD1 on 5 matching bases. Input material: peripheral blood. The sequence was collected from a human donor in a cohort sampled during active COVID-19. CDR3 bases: TGTGCCAGCAGCTTAAGGGGCGAAGACTATGGCTACACCTTC. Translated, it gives CASSLRGEDYGYTF.